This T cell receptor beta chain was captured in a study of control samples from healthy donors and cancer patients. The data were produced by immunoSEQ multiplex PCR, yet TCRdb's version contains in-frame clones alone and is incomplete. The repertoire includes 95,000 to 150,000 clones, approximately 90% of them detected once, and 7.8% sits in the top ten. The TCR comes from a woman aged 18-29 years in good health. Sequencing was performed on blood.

CDR3 region: CASSAPQGPSYNEQFF. Here the CDR3 DNA reads TGTGCCAGTAGTGCCCCTCAGGGACCCTCCTACAATGAGCAGTTCTTC. The rearrangement links TRBV19 to TRBJ2-1, with D perhaps assigned TRBD1 or TRBD2 (5 bases each). The CDR3 contains 16 residues. Trimming stripped 5 bases from V and 0 bases from J, with 14 bases between. Germline assignment: CDR1 LNHDA and CDR2 SQIVND (reference sequence).